One and the same sample provided the 5 T cell receptor beta chains below, sequenced in a study of Tregs in tolerant kidney transplant recipients (dated by TCRdb to between 2019 and 2020). Library preparation used the immunoSEQ multiplex PCR assay. TCRdb's version of the immuneACCESS table is confined to in-frame rearrangements and falls short of the full clone set. An unresolved V gene accounts for under half of the shortfall where checked; the remainder is of unknown origin. Counted in this sample were about 240,000 clones; about 86% of them appeared once. About 0.64% of the sample goes to the ten largest clones. Sequenced material: CD4+ T cells from blood. These receptor sequences come from a human donor in good health.

This sequence joins TRBV10-1 and TRBJ2-2; 7 bases align to TRBD1. The length of the CDR3 is 17 residues. Germline assignment: CDR1 WNHNN and CDR2 SYGVQD (reference sequence). Trimming at V came to 2 bases and at J to 6 bases, leaving 12 bases not matched to a gene. DNA of the CDR3: TGCGCCAGCAGTGAGGGCCTCCCGGACAGGCGGGCCGGGGAGCTGTTTTTT. This translates into CASSEGLPDRRAGELFF.

The rearrangement joins TRBV2 to TRBJ1-5, with TRBD1 matching over 7 bases. J lost 4 bases, V lost 6 bases, and 3 bases had no gene match. The V gene's germline CDR1 is SNHLY and CDR2 FYNNEI. CDR3 length: 13 residues. CDR3 bases: TGTGCCAGCAGGGGGACAGAAAATCAGCCCCAGCATTTT. Translating it yields CASRGTENQPQHF.

This clone was picked up one time. The rearrangement links TRBV5-1 to TRBJ2-5, with TRBD1 as a possible D gene (7 bases). Germline V gene sequence: CDR1 SGHRS, CDR2 YFSETQ. The CDR3 length is 16 residues. Trimming shortened V by 4 bases and J by 2 bases, and 18 bases separated the two germline ends. CDR3 loop: CASSGAGGGGQETQYF. Written as DNA, the CDR3 is TGCGCCAGCAGCGGGGCAGGGGGAGGAGGGCAAGAGACCCAGTACTTC.

The chain recombines TRBV11-2 with TRBJ2-7, with D maybe TRBD1 (5 bases). CDR3 length: 14 amino acids. The V end lost 5 bases, the J end lost 0 bases, and 11 bases lay between the germline ends. CDR1 and CDR2 from the germline V gene are SGHAT and FQNNGV. In DNA, the CDR3 is TGTGCCAGCAGCCCTACCGACAGCTCCTACGAGCAGTACTTC. Translation: CASSPTDSSYEQYF.

This clone was counted between two and nine times. This chain connects TRBV19 to TRBJ2-7; the D is unclear. V shed 8 bases and J shed 4 bases, with 9 bases lying between them. CDR1 is LNHDA, CDR2 SQIVND, per germline (reference sequence). The length of the CDR3 is 11 residues. CDR3 sequence: CASSKGYEQYF. DNA of the CDR3: TGTGCCAGTTCAAAGGGATACGAGCAGTACTTC.